A selection of T cell receptor beta chains follows, all from one sample in a study of post-analysis software for immune sequencing data. TCRdb redid the calling of the PCR reads with MiXCR, one entry per CDR3 protein. The sample includes 740,000 or so distinct CDR3 sequences, roughly 58% of them seen just once. The specimen sequenced was blood. The receptors were gathered from a girl between 10 and 17 years old with multiple sclerosis. Both conserved end residues are part of each CDR3. Fields, in order: D gene, V gene, J gene, clone size, CDR3 DNA, CDR3 protein. A D gene is named only where the DNA matches it firmly. Rows give clone size only sometimes, using once, few, many, or a class for an expanded clone.

TRBD2	TRBV28	TRBJ2-4	-	TGTGCCAGCAGCGGGGGACGTCTTTGGCGGGAGCAGTACTTC	CASSGGRLWREQYF
TRBD1	TRBV29-1	TRBJ2-4	-	TGCAGCACGACAGGGGGTATGAACATTCAGTACTTC	CSTTGGMNIQYF
TRBD1	TRBV6-6	TRBJ2-3	-	TGTGCCAGCAGTTACTCTGACAGGGTGGGAGATACGCAGTATTTT	CASSYSDRVGDTQYF
-	TRBV7-3	TRBJ1-2	-	TGTGCCAGCAGCCTCGTCGGGGACGGTGGCTACACCTTC	CASSLVGDGGYTF
-	TRBV5-1	TRBJ1-1	-	TGCGCCAGTAGCAAGGGACATCTAGTGAACACTGAAGCTTTCTTT	CASSKGHLVNTEAFF
-	TRBV6-2/TRBV6-3	TRBJ1-2	once	TGTGCCAGCAGTTCCCCAGGGACGGCCAACTATGGCTACACCTTC	CASSSPGTANYGYTF
-	TRBV5-6	TRBJ1-6	-	TGTGCCAGCAGCTACCGAAATTCACCCCTCCACTTT	CASSYRNSPLHF
-	TRBV29-1	TRBJ1-1	few	TGCAGCGTTGCCAGGGCCCTGGGAACTGAAGCTTTCTTT	CSVARALGTEAFF
-	TRBV10-3	TRBJ2-2	once	TGTGCCATCAGTGGGGGACGGGGGCTTAACACCGGGGAGCTGTTTTTT	CAISGGRGLNTGELFF
TRBD2	TRBV7-9	TRBJ2-7	few	TGTGCCAGCACCCAGGGACTAGCGGGGCCCTCCTACGAGCAGTACTTC	CASTQGLAGPSYEQYF
TRBD1	TRBV6-5	TRBJ2-5	-	TGTGCCAGCCCGAGGGGGCCAGAGTGTTGGCAAGAGACCCAGTACTTC	CASPRGPECWQETQYF
-	TRBV15	TRBJ2-7	-	TGTGCCACCAGCAGAGAACAGGGGGGGCCCTACGAGCAGTACTTC	CATSREQGGPYEQYF
-	TRBV10-3	TRBJ2-1	-	TGTGCCATCAGTGAAAGGGGATTGACTTACAATGAGCAGTTCTTC	CAISERGLTYNEQFF
TRBD2	TRBV5-1	TRBJ2-7	-	TGCGCCAGCAGGCGGGGGGGCCACGAGCAGTACTTC	CASRRGGHEQYF
-	TRBV12-5	TRBJ2-3	-	TGTGCTAGTGGTAGGGGGTTATGGGACGATACGCAGTATTTT	CASGRGLWDDTQYF
TRBD1	TRBV20-1	TRBJ1-2	-	TGCAGTGCTAGACAGGGGGCCTATGGCTACACCTTC	CSARQGAYGYTF
-	TRBV5-1	TRBJ2-7	-	TGCGCCAGCAGCGAGGTTGGAAGGGGACACGAGCAGTACTTC	CASSEVGRGHEQYF
-	TRBV7-2	TRBJ1-5	-	TGTGCCAGCAGCCCATCACAGGGTAACCAGTCCCAGCATTTT	CASSPSQGNQSQHF
-	TRBV29-1	TRBJ2-1	-	TGCAGCGTTGGAGGGGGGCCTAGCGTCCTCGTCAGCGGCAATGAGCAGTTCTTC	CSVGGGPSVLVSGNEQFF
TRBD2	TRBV12-3/TRBV12-4	TRBJ2-1	few	TGTGCCAGCAGTTTCCATAGCGGGAGCTACAATGAGCAGTTCTTC	CASSFHSGSYNEQFF
-	TRBV5-5	TRBJ1-6	few	TGTGCCAGCAGCTTGATAATTTATTCACCCCTCCACTTT	CASSLIIYSPLHF
-	TRBV10-3	TRBJ2-7	-	TGTGCCATCAGGCGACTGGCCGGGTCCTACGAGCAGTACTTC	CAIRRLAGSYEQYF
TRBD2	TRBV4-2	TRBJ2-4	few	TGTGCCAGCAGCCGACTCGGACTAGCGGATAAGTACTTC	CASSRLGLADKYF
-	TRBV20-1	TRBJ2-1	-	TGCAGTGCTGGAATCAGGGGTTCCACCTACAATGAGCAGTTCTTC	CSAGIRGSTYNEQFF
TRBD2	TRBV13	TRBJ2-5	-	TGTGCCAGCAGCTCGACTAGCGGGGGGCTCGAAGTCGGGACCCAGTACTTC	CASSSTSGGLEVGTQYF
TRBD1	TRBV28	TRBJ2-2	-	TGTGCCAGCAGTTACAGGGGCCCGAACACCGGGGAGCTGTTTTTT	CASSYRGPNTGELFF
-	TRBV3-1	TRBJ2-5	-	TGTGCCAGCAGCCCGGAACAGGCTCCCCTCGAGACCCAGTACTTC	CASSPEQAPLETQYF
TRBD2	TRBV6-5	TRBJ2-3	few	TGTGCCAGCAGTTCCCTAAGCGGGAAGAAAGATACGCAGTATTTT	CASSSLSGKKDTQYF
TRBD2	TRBV12-3/TRBV12-4	TRBJ2-2	-	TGTGCCAGCAGTTTAGCGCGACTAGCGGGGGATACCGGGGAGCTGTTTTTT	CASSLARLAGDTGELFF
-	TRBV10-3	TRBJ2-5	few	TGTGCCATCAGTGAGTACCAAGAGACCCAGTACTTC	CAISEYQETQYF
TRBD2	TRBV7-9	TRBJ2-3	-	TGTGCCAGCAGACCGGGACTAGCGGGAGAGGGCATAAGCACAGATACGCAGTATTTT	CASRPGLAGEGISTDTQYF
TRBD1	TRBV29-1	TRBJ1-2	few	TGCAGCGTTGTTTTAGGGACAGTCGGCTACACCTTC	CSVVLGTVGYTF
-	TRBV14	TRBJ2-5	few	TGTGCCAGCAGCCAAAGCACCTGGGTCACCCAGTACTTC	CASSQSTWVTQYF
-	TRBV5-1	TRBJ2-5	-	TGCGCCAGCAGCTTGGAAGGGGAAGAAGAGACCCAGTACTTC	CASSLEGEEETQYF
-	TRBV29-1	TRBJ2-1	-	TGCAGCGTTGGTGCTAGATACAATGAGCAGTTCTTC	CSVGARYNEQFF
TRBD1	TRBV12-5	TRBJ2-2	-	TGTGCTAGTGTTCATCGACAGGGGCTCAACACCGGGGAGCTGTTTTTT	CASVHRQGLNTGELFF
-	TRBV29-1	TRBJ2-1	-	TGCAGCGCCCCGTCGAACGCGAGGGGGGGCTCGACCTACAATGAGCAGTTCTTC	CSAPSNARGGSTYNEQFF